Following are 8 T cell receptor beta chains from one sample sequenced in a study of T cells after yellow fever vaccination. Via MiXCR, TCRdb re-called the 5' RACE reads, giving one row per CDR3 protein. The table includes approximately 450,000 distinct CDR3 sequences, roughly 20% detected once. This sample comprised PBMCs, obtained before the yellow fever booster vaccination. The receptors derive from a man in his late teens or twenties who received the YFV17D yellow fever vaccine.

V is TRBV27 and J is TRBJ1-1; 7 bases match TRBD1. V trimming: 6 bases; J trimming: 3 bases; junction bases outside the gene matches: 10. The CDR3 runs 15 residues. The germline CDR1 and CDR2 sequences are MNHEY and SMNVEV (reference sequence). Written as DNA, the CDR3 is TGTGCCAGCAGCATCTCCACAGGGGAACACACTGAAGCTTTCTTT. Its translation is CASSISTGEHTEAFF.

The chain recombines TRBV5-1 with TRBJ1-1; 9 positions match TRBD1. After removal of 6 bases from V and 3 bases from J, the junction contained 6 bases not matched to a gene. Germline assignment: CDR1 SGHRS and CDR2 YFSETQ. This CDR3 is built from 14 residues. The CDR3 DNA is TGCGCCAGCACCGGGACAGGGAGACACACTGAAGCTTTCTTT. This gives the protein CASTGTGRHTEAFF. The entire variable domain, with the rest obtained from reference TRBV5-1 and TRBJ1-1, is as follows: KAGVTQTPRYLIKTRGQQVTLSCSPISGHRSVSWYQQTPGQGLQFLFEYFSETQRNKGNFPGRFSGRQFSNSRSEMNVSTLELGDSALYLCASTGTGRHTEAFFGQGTRLTVV.

The chain employs TRBV20-1 and TRBJ1-3; D is possibly TRBD1 (5 bases). Trimming took 4 bases from V and 4 from J, leaving 17 bases between them. The CDR3 has 15 residues. Germline CDR1 and CDR2: DFQATT and SNEGSKA (reference sequence). CDR3 sequence: CSAILRQLSGNTIYF. The DNA for the CDR3 is TGCAGTGCTATTCTCCGACAGCTGTCGGGAAACACCATATATTTT.

This clonotype came up a few times. V usage is TRBV20-1 and J usage is TRBJ2-2; maybe TRBD2 (7 bases). Germline CDR1 and CDR2: DFQATT and SNEGSKA (reference sequence). The CDR3 consists of 14 residues. V shed 5 bases and J shed 0 bases, with 10 bases lying between them. The CDR3 sequence: CSARGASNTGELFF. The CDR3 nucleotides are TGCAGTGCTCGGGGGGCTTCGAACACCGGGGAGCTGTTTTTT.

This clonotype showed up just a few times. The chain is built from TRBV28 and TRBJ2-3; 7 nucleotides align to TRBD2. V lost 5 bases and J lost 9; bases outside the gene matches: 11. This CDR3 comprises 14 residues. Germline assignment: CDR1 MDHEN and CDR2 SYDVKM. The CDR3 nucleotides are TGTGCCAGCAGTGGGACGGGGAGGGATTGGACGCAGTATTTT. This sequence encodes CASSGTGRDWTQYF.

This clonotype was seen a few times. The V gene is TRBV12-3 or TRBV12-4, the J gene TRBJ2-2; no reliable D call. The length of the CDR3 is 11 residues. Trimming removed 7 bases at V and 7 bases at J, with 7 bases between. The CDR3 protein is CASNLLGELFF. The CDR3 nucleotides read TGTGCCAGCAACTTACTCGGGGAGCTGTTTTTT.

This clonotype was seen ten or more times. The chain employs TRBV10-3 and TRBJ1-5; D uncertain. Germline CDR1 ENHRY, CDR2 SYGVKD. The CDR3 is 12 amino acids. The V and J ends lost 5 bases and 3 bases respectively, with 5 bases between them. The CDR3 sequence is CAISPNNQPQHF. The CDR3 DNA reads TGTGCCATCAGTCCGAACAATCAGCCCCAGCATTTT.

This clonotype was detected a few times. This chain connects TRBV27 to TRBJ1-1, with D uncertain. Trimming pared 4 bases from V and 1 base from J, leaving 7 bases between. This CDR3 has 13 amino acids. The germline V gene encodes CDR1 MNHEY and CDR2 SMNVEV (reference sequence). CDR3 in amino acids: CASSWAGNTEAFF. In DNA, the CDR3 is TGTGCCAGCAGTTGGGCTGGGAACACTGAAGCTTTCTTT.